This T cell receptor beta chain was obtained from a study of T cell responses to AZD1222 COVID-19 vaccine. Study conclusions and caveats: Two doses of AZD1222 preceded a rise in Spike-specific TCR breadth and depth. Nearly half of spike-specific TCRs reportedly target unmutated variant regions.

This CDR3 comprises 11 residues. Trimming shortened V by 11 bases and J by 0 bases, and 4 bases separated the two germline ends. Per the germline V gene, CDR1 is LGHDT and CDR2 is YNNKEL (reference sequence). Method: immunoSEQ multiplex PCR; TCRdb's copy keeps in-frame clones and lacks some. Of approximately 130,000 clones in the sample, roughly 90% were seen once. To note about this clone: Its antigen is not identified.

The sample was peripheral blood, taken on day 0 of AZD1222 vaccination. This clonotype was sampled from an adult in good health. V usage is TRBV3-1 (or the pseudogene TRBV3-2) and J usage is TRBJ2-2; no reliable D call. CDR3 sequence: CAVANTGELFF. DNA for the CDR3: TGTGCCGTTGCGAACACCGGGGAGCTGTTTTTT.